The 24 T cell receptor beta chains presented below share a single source sample, sequenced in a study of T cells after somatic rescue of genetic block. Here immunoSEQ multiplex PCR was the method, and the copy in TCRdb shows in-frame clones only, minus some. The repertoire consists of tens of thousands of clones, with roughly 96% occurring once and the leading ten covering approximately 0.077%. The sequencing input was peripheral blood mononuclear cells (PBMCs). These receptors were collected from a child younger than two.

The genes are TRBV4-1 and TRBJ1-3, with unresolved D. Germline assignment: CDR1 MGHRA and CDR2 YSYEKL. Between the trimmed V and J ends, which lost 2 bases and 1 base, there was a span of 6 bases. This CDR3 is built from 14 residues. The CDR3 bases are TGCGCCAGCAGCCAAAGTAGGTCTGGAAACACCATATATTTT. It encodes CASSQSRSGNTIYF.

This clone has a single count. The chain couples TRBV28 to TRBJ2-1; D might be TRBD2 (6 bases). V was cut by 3 bases and J by 9 bases, with 18 bases left in between. In germline, CDR1 is MDHEN, CDR2 SYDVKM. This CDR3 has 15 amino acids. The DNA for the CDR3 is TGTGCCAGCAGTTTTCGCGGGACTCCCCGGATTGAGCAGTTCTTC. It is translated as CASSFRGTPRIEQFF.

The chain carries TRBV5-4 and TRBJ2-7, with 16 bases lining up with TRBD2. Germline V CDR1 and CDR2: SGHNT, YYREEE (reference sequence). The CDR3 loop spans 16 amino acids. V shed 4 bases and J 7 bases; nucleotides not matched to a gene: 8. This CDR3 reads CASSRPGLAGGSEQYF. CDR3 bases: TGTGCCAGCAGCCGTCCGGGACTAGCGGGAGGGAGTGAGCAGTACTTC.

Points on this clone: One end of the junction fails to match germline, which may point to a read error. The chain joins TRBV28 to TRBJ1-5; tentative D call: TRBD1 (6 bases). The germline V gene encodes CDR1 MDHEN and CDR2 SYDVKM. The CDR3 length is 15 residues. The CDR3 sequence is CASSLLAGANQPQHF. The CDR3 DNA sequence: TGTGCCAGCAGCTTATTGGCAGGGGCTAATCAGCCCCAGCATTTT.

V usage is TRBV27 and J usage is TRBJ1-5; 7 positions match TRBD1. CDR3 size: 16 residues. Germline trimming cut 5 bases from V and 0 bases from J; bases unmatched to any gene: 7. Germline lookup yields CDR1 MNHEY and CDR2 SMNVEV (reference sequence). CDR3 region: CASSPGTVNSNQPQHF. The CDR3 DNA reads TGTGCCAGCAGTCCAGGGACAGTCAATAGCAATCAGCCCCAGCATTTT.

This chain joins TRBV4-1 and TRBJ1-2; TRBD1 matches at 8 bases. V shed 0 bases and J 4 bases; nucleotides not matched to a gene: 10. The CDR3 loop spans 17 amino acids. Germline V gene sequence: CDR1 MGHRA, CDR2 YSYEKL. The CDR3: CASSQDTGTGGGYGYTF. The CDR3 DNA is TGCGCCAGCAGCCAAGACACCGGGACAGGAGGGGGCTATGGCTACACCTTC.

The table lists this clone with a count of one. V usage is TRBV16 and J usage is TRBJ1-1, with D tentatively TRBD1 (5 bases). CDR3 length: 11 amino acids. Germline assignment: CDR1 KGHSY and CDR2 FQNENV. Trimming left V 4 bases short and J 11 bases short, with 11 bases between. The CDR3 coding sequence is TGTGCCAGCAGCCCCGGATGGGGGGCTTTCTTT. It encodes CASSPGWGAFF.

V is TRBV5-6 and J is TRBJ2-2, with TRBD1 matching over 11 bases. This CDR3 is 15 amino acids long. The V gene end was trimmed by 0 bases and the J gene end by 6 bases; junction bases not matched to a gene: 1. The germline CDR1 and CDR2 sequences are SGHDT and YYEEEE. CDR3 region: CASSLGTGGAGELFF. The DNA of the CDR3 is TGTGCCAGCAGCTTGGGGACAGGGGGCGCCGGGGAGCTGTTTTTT.

This clone was seen just once. This chain uses TRBV6-6 with TRBJ2-7, with TRBD1 matching over 7 bases. Germline CDR1 is MNHNY and CDR2 is SVGAGI (reference sequence). The CDR3 is 14 residues long. With 5 bases clipped from V and 3 bases from J, the junction kept 7 bases outside the gene matches. DNA for the CDR3: TGTGCCAGCAGTCACCTAAGACAGGGCTACGAGCAGTACTTC. Protein product: CASSHLRQGYEQYF.

The rearrangement links TRBV28 to TRBJ1-5; D is uncertain. The CDR3 extends over 13 amino acids. Trimming took 1 base from V and 0 from J, leaving 1 base between them. CDR1 and CDR2 (germline): MDHEN, SYDVKM. The CDR3 region has the DNA TGTGCCAGCAGTTTATATAGCAATCAGCCCCAGCATTTT. The encoded protein is CASSLYSNQPQHF.

As concerns this clone: The same CDR3 can be traced to other DNA sequences in this sample. The chain combines TRBV27 with TRBJ2-2; D possibly corresponds to TRBD2 (5 bases). Trimming removed 2 bases from V and 4 bases from J, with 5 bases in between. This CDR3 comprises 13 residues. From germline, CDR1 is MNHEY and CDR2 SMNVEV (reference sequence). Here the CDR3 DNA reads TGTGCCAGCAGTTTAGCGGGCACCGGGGAGCTGTTTTTT. Translation gives CASSLAGTGELFF.

The chain employs TRBV19 and TRBJ2-7; D might be TRBD2 (6 bases). CDR3 length: 14 residues. V lost 3 bases and J lost 4, with 13 bases in between. CDR1 is LNHDA, CDR2 SQIVND, per germline (reference sequence). The CDR3 reads CASSIRETWYEQYF. The CDR3 region has the DNA TGTGCCAGTAGTATTCGGGAGACTTGGTACGAGCAGTACTTC. Together with reference TRBV19 and TRBJ2-7, the CDR3 gives the full variable domain: DGGITQSPKYLFRKEGQNVTLSCEQNLNHDAMYWYRQDPGQGLRLIYYSQIVNDFQKGDIAEGYSVSREKKESFPLTVTSAQKNPTAFYLCASSIRETWYEQYFGPGTRLTVT.

This clone was observed once. The chain is built from TRBV4-2 and TRBJ2-7; 9 bases map to TRBD1. CDR3 length equals 15 residues. J lost 1 base, V lost 0 bases, and 1 base had no gene match. Germline CDR1 reads LGHNA; CDR2 reads YNFKEQ. This chain's CDR3 is CASSQDGTGSYEQYF. The CDR3 coding sequence is TGTGCCAGCAGCCAAGATGGGACAGGGTCCTACGAGCAGTACTTC.

The chain couples TRBV18 to TRBJ1-1; unclear D gene. This CDR3 comprises 12 residues. V was trimmed by 2 bases and J by 3 bases, leaving 4 bases between them. Per the germline V gene, CDR1 is KGHSH and CDR2 is LQKENI. CDR3 region: CASSPGYTEAFF. CDR3 sequence (DNA): TGTGCCAGCTCACCAGGGTACACTGAAGCTTTCTTT.

V is TRBV27 and J is TRBJ2-2; tentative D call: TRBD1 (6 bases). The V end was cut by 5 bases, the J end by 1 base, with 11 bases between. The V gene's germline CDR1 is MNHEY and CDR2 SMNVEV (reference sequence). This CDR3 spans 15 amino acids. CDR3 region: CASSPLTGNTGELFF. DNA of the CDR3: TGTGCCAGCAGTCCTCTGACAGGGAACACCGGGGAGCTGTTTTTT.

V usage is TRBV28 and J usage is TRBJ1-5, with D possibly matching TRBD1 (5 bases). Germline assignment: CDR1 MDHEN and CDR2 SYDVKM. The length of the CDR3 is 15 residues. V was shortened by 3 bases and J by 5 bases, with 14 bases between the two germline ends. Here the CDR3 reads CASSLRNRLYQPQHF. In DNA, the CDR3 is TGTGCCAGCAGTTTGCGTAACAGGCTTTATCAGCCCCAGCATTTT.

The chain has TRBV15 and TRBJ2-2, with D unclear. Trimming shortened V by 4 bases and J by 0 bases, and 9 bases separated the two germline ends. Germline-derived CDR1 and CDR2 are LNHNV and YYDKDF (reference sequence). The CDR3 runs 15 residues. CDR3 region: CATSIVLANTGELFF. CDR3 nucleotide sequence: TGTGCCACCAGCATTGTTCTCGCGAACACCGGGGAGCTGTTTTTT. Variable domain in full (rest from reference TRBV15 and TRBJ2-2): DAMVIQNPRYQVTQFGKPVTLSCSQTLNHNVMYWYQQKSSQAPKLLFHYYDKDFNNEADTPDNFQSRRPNTSFCFLDIRSPGLGDTAMYLCATSIVLANTGELFFGEGSRLTVL.

The gene calls are TRBV7-8 and TRBJ2-5; TRBD2 aligns across 11 bases. V trimming: 0 bases; J trimming: 5 bases; junction bases outside the gene matches: 5. This CDR3 has 16 amino acids. Per germline, CDR1 SGHVS and CDR2 FQNEAQ. CDR3 sequence (DNA): TGTGCCAGCAGCTTAGCTAGCGGGAGGGCCGGGGAGACCCAGTACTTC. Encoded protein: CASSLASGRAGETQYF.

The V and J genes are TRBV11-2 and TRBJ2-7; D is perhaps TRBD1 (6 bases). V dropped 1 base and J dropped 3 bases, with 10 bases sitting between them. Germline assignment: CDR1 SGHAT and CDR2 FQNNGV. The length of the CDR3 is 14 residues. CDR3 residues: CASSLGVGGYEQYF. The CDR3 coding sequence is TGTGCCAGCAGCTTAGGGGTAGGGGGCTACGAGCAGTACTTC.

This chain joins TRBV19 and TRBJ2-3; D is uncertain. The CDR3 covers 14 residues. The germline gives CDR1 LNHDA, CDR2 SQIVND (reference sequence). Trimming took 2 bases from V and 2 from J, leaving 8 bases between them. The DNA for the CDR3 is TGTGCCAGTAGTATAAGCAGGCCCACAGATACGCAGTATTTT. It encodes CASSISRPTDTQYF.

V gene TRBV27 combines with J gene TRBJ1-2; 7 bases line up with TRBD1. J was trimmed by 4 bases and V by 6 bases; bases with no gene match: 11. Germline-derived CDR1 and CDR2 are MNHEY and SMNVEV (reference sequence). This CDR3 contains 15 residues. CDR3 loop: CASRSPGGGSYGYTF. In DNA form, the CDR3 reads TGTGCCAGCAGGTCTCCAGGGGGGGGTAGCTATGGCTACACCTTC.

The chain has TRBV19 and TRBJ2-7, with 11 bases aligning to TRBD2. Germline V gene data show CDR1 as LNHDA and CDR2 as SQIVND (reference sequence). The CDR3 has 15 amino acids. The junction had 0 bases not matched to a gene; V was cut back by 0 bases and J by 2 bases. CDR3 region: CASSIELAGAYEQYF. DNA for the CDR3: TGTGCCAGTAGTATAGAACTAGCGGGGGCCTACGAGCAGTACTTC.

V gene TRBV19 combines with J gene TRBJ1-1, with a weak D call TRBD1 (5 bases). Germline assignment: CDR1 LNHDA and CDR2 SQIVND (reference sequence). The CDR3 length is 14 residues. V lost 6 bases, J lost 4 bases, and 15 bases lay in between. CDR3 residues: CASSYNGGGTEAFF. The CDR3 DNA reads TGTGCCAGTAGCTACAATGGGGGGGGCACTGAAGCTTTCTTT.

This chain links TRBV6-5 with TRBJ1-5, with 8 bases identical to TRBD1. The CDR3 contains 14 residues. Losses at the gene ends were 6 bases for V and 4 bases for J; bases not matched to a gene: 5. Per the germline V gene, CDR1 is MNHEY and CDR2 is SVGAGI. The CDR3 region has the DNA TGTGCCAGCAGGGGGACAGGAGGTAATCAGCCCCAGCATTTT. Translation: CASRGTGGNQPQHF.